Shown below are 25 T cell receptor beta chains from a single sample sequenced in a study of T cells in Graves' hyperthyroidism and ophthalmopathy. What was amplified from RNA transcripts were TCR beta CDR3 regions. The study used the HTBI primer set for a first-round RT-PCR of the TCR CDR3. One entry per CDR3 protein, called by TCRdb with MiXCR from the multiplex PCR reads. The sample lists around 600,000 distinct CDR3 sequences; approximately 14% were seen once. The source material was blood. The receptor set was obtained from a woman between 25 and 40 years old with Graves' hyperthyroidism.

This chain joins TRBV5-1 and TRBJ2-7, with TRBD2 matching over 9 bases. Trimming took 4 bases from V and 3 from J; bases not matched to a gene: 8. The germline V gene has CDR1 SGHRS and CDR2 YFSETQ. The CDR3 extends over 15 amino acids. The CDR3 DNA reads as TGCGCCAGCAGCGTAGTAGCGGGAGTGGTCTACGAGCAGTACTTC. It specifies CASSVVAGVVYEQYF.

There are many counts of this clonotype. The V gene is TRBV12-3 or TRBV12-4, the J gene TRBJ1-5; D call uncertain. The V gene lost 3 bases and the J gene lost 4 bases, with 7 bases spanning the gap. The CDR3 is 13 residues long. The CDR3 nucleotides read TGTGCCAGCAGTTTCGTGGTTAATCAGCCCCAGCATTTT. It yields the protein CASSFVVNQPQHF.

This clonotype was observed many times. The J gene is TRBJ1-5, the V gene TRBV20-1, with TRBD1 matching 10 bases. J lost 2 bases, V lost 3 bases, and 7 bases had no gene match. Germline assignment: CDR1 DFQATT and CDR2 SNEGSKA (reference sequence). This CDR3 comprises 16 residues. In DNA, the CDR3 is TGCAGTGCTAGGTCCCCCGGACAGGGGGGCAATCAGCCCCAGCATTTT. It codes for CSARSPGQGGNQPQHF.

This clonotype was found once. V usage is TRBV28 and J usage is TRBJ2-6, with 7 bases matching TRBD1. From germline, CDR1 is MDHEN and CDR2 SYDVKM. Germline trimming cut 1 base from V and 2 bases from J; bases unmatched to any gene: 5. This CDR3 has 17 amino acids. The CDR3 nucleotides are TGTGCCAGCAGTTTATCCGACAGGGTGGCTGGGGCCAACGTCCTGACTTTC. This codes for CASSLSDRVAGANVLTF.

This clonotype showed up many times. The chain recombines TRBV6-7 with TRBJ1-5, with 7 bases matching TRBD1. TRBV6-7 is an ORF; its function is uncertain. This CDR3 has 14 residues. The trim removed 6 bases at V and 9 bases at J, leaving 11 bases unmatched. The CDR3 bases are TGTGCCAGCAGCTACGGGACAGCCCCTATGCCCCAGCATTTT. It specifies CASSYGTAPMPQHF.

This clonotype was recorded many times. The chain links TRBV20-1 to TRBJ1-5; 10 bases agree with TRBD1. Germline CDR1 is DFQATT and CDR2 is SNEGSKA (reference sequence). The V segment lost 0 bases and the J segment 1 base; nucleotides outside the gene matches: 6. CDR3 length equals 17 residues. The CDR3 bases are TGCAGTGCTAGAGACCGACAGGGGGCGCAAAGCAATCAGCCCCAGCATTTT. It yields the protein CSARDRQGAQSNQPQHF.

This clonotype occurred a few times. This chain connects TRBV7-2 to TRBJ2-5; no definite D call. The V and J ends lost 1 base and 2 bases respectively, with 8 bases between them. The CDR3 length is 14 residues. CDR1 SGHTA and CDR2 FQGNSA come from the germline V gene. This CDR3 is CASSLELLQETQYF. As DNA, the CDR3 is TGTGCCAGCAGCTTAGAATTGCTTCAAGAGACCCAGTACTTC.

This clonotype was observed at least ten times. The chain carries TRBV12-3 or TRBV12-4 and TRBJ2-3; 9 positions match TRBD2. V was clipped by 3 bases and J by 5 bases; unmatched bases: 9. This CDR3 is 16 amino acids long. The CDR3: CASSFGASGIIDTQYF. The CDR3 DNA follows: TGTGCCAGCAGTTTTGGGGCTAGCGGGATTATAGATACGCAGTATTTT.

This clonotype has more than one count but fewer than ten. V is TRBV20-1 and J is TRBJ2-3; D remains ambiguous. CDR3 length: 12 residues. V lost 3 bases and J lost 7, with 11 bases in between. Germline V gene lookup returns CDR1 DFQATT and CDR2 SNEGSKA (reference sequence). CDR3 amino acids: CSASNSPNTQYF. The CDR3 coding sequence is TGCAGTGCTAGTAATTCTCCGAATACGCAGTATTTT.

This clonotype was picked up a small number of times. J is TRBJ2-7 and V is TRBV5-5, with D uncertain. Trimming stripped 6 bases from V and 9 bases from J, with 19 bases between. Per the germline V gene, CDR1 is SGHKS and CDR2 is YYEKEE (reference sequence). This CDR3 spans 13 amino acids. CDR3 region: CASTTVYPSLQYF. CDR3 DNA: TGTGCCAGCACCACGGTCTACCCATCTTTGCAGTACTTC.

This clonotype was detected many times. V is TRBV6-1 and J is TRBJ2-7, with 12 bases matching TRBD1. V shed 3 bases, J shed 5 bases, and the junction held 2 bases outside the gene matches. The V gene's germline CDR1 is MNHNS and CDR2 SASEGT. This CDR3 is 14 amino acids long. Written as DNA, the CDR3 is TGTGCCAGCAGTGACGGGACAGGGGGCAACGAGCAGTACTTC. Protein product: CASSDGTGGNEQYF.

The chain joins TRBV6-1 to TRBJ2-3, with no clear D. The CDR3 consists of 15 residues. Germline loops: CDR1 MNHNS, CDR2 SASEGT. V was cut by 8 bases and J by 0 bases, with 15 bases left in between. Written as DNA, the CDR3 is TGTGCCAGCGCCATACGAGGACCTAGCACAGATACGCAGTATTTT. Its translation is CASAIRGPSTDTQYF.

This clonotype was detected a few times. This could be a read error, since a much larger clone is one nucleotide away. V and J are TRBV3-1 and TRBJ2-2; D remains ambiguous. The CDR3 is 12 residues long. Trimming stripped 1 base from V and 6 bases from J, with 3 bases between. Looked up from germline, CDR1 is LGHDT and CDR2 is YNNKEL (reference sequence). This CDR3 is CASSQASGELFF. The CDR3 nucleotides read TGTGCCAGCAGCCAAGCATCCGGGGAGCTGTTTTTT.

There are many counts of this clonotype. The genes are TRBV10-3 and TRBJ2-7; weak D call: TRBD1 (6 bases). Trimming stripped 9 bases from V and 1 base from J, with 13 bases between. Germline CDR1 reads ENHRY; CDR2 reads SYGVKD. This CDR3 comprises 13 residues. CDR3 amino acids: CAIQDRPSYEQYF. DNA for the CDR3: TGTGCCATTCAGGACAGACCTTCCTACGAGCAGTACTTC.

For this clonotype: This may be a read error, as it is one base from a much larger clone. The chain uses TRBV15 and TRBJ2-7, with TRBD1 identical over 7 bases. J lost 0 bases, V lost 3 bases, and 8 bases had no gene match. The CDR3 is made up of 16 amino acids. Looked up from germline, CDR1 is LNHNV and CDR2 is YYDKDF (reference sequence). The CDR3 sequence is CATSSDWDSYSYEQYF. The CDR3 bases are TGTGCCACCAGCAGTGATTGGGACAGCTACTCCTACGAGCAGTACTTC.

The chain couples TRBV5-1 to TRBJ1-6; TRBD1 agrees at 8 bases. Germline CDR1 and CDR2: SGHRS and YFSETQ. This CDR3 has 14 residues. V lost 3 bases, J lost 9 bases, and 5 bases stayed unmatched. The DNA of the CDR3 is TGCGCCAGCAGCTGGGGACAGGACGTTTCACCCCTCCACTTT. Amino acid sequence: CASSWGQDVSPLHF.

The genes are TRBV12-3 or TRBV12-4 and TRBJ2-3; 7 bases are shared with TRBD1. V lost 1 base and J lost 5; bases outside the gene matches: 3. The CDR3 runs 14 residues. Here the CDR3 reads CASSLERTGDTQYF. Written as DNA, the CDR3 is TGTGCCAGCAGTTTAGAAAGGACAGGAGATACGCAGTATTTT.

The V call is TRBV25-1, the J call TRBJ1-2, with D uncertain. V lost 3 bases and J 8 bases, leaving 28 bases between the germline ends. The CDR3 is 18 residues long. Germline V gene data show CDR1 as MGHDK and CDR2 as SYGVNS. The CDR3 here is CASSDSLGGGDFSRGYTF. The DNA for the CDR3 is TGTGCCAGCAGTGATTCCCTGGGCGGCGGGGATTTTTCTCGCGGCTACACCTTC.

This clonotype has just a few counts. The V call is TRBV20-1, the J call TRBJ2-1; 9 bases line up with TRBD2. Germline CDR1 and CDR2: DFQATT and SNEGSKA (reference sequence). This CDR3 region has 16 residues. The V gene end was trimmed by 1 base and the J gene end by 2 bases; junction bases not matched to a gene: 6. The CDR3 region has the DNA TGCAGTGCTAGAGTATCTAGCGGGGCTCCCTACAATGAGCAGTTCTTC. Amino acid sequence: CSARVSSGAPYNEQFF.

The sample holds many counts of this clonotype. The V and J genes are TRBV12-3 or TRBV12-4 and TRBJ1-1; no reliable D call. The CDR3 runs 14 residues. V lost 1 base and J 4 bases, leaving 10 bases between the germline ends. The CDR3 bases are TGTGCCAGCAGTTTAGGGATTTCGCCCACTGAAGCTTTCTTT. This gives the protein CASSLGISPTEAFF.

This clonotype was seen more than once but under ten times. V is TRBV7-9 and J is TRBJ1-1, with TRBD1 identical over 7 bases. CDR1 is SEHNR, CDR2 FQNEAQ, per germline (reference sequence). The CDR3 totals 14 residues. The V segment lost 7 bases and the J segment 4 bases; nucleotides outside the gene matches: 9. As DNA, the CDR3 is TGTGCCAGCATGAAACAGGGGCTAGGCACTGAAGCTTTCTTT. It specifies CASMKQGLGTEAFF.

In nucleotides, the CDR3 is TGTGCCAGCAGTTACTCGGCGGGAGGCTACAATGAGCAGTTCTTC. It translates to CASSYSAGGYNEQFF. The rearrangement joins TRBV6-5 to TRBJ2-1; 8 nucleotides line up with TRBD2. Trimming cost V 0 bases and J 3 bases; bases outside gene matches: 1. The CDR3 runs to 15 residues. Germline CDR1 is MNHEY and CDR2 is SVGAGI.

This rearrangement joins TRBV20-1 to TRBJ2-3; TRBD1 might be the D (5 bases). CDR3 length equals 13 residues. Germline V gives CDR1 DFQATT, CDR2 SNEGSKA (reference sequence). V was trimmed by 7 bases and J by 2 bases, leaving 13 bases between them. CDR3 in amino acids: CSEEQGSTDTQYF. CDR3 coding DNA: TGCAGTGAAGAGCAGGGCTCCACAGATACGCAGTATTTT.

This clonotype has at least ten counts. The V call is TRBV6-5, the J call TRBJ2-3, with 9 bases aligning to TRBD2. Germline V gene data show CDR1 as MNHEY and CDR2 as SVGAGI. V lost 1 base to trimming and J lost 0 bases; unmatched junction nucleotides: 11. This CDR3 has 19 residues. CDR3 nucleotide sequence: TGTGCCAGCAGTTACTTACGACTAGCGGACGATTCTAGCACAGATACGCAGTATTTT. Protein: CASSYLRLADDSSTDTQYF.

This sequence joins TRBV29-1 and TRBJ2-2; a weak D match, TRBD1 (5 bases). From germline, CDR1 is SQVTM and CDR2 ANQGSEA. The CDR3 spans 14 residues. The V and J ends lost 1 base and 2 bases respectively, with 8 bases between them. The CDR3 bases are TGCAGCGTTGAAGGGGGCCCCAACACCGGGGAGCTGTTTTTT. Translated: CSVEGGPNTGELFF.